This TCR beta chain was sequenced for a study of T cell clones after liver transplantation. The germline V gene has CDR1 SGHTA and CDR2 FQGNSA. The CDR3 runs to 14 residues. V was cut by 5 bases and J by 4 bases, with 13 bases left in between. Clones were sequenced by immunoSEQ multiplex PCR, and TCRdb holds only the in-frame ones, with some missing. The table lists 75,000 to 95,000 clones, approximately 80% of them singletons. Source: CD4+ T cells from blood, taken around 48 months after liver transplant. The TCR comes from a human patient who received a liver transplant. Among the T cells, some may be from the graft donor. J is TRBJ2-3 and V is TRBV7-2; D possibly corresponds to TRBD1 (6 bases). This chain's CDR3 is CASSPNGQPDTQYF. The DNA for the CDR3 is TGTGCCAGCAGCCCGAACGGACAGCCAGATACGCAGTATTTT.